The 14 T cell receptor beta chains given below trace back to one sample, sequenced in a study of blood T cell repertoires in COVID-19. Only in-frame clones appear in the TCRdb table, and some are missing; sequencing was by immunoSEQ multiplex PCR. The sample yields just over 80,000 clones, about 76% seen once. The sequencing sample was made of peripheral blood. These receptor sequences come from a man aged 80 or over with acute or convalescent COVID-19.

A remark on this clone: In the same sample, other DNA sequences code for this CDR3. The rearrangement joins TRBV28 to TRBJ1-2; D not certain. The V gene's germline CDR1 is MDHEN and CDR2 SYDVKM. This CDR3 spans 11 amino acids. The V and J ends lost 6 bases and 3 bases respectively, with 5 bases between them. The chain's CDR3 is CASRGYYGYTF. The CDR3 bases are TGTGCCAGCAGGGGCTACTATGGCTACACCTTC.

The chain recombines TRBV5-1 with TRBJ2-7; D is possibly TRBD1 (6 bases). Germline CDR1 SGHRS, CDR2 YFSETQ. The CDR3 has 13 residues. V was clipped by 6 bases and J by 9 bases, with 19 bases between them. CDR3 DNA: TGCGCCAGCAAACCACTGACAGGTCCCGGGCAGTACTTC. This translates into CASKPLTGPGQYF.

This clone was found a few times. This rearrangement joins TRBV2 to TRBJ1-6, with D hard to call. CDR1 SNHLY and CDR2 FYNNEI come from the germline V gene. Deletions cut 6 bases from V and 8 bases from J, with 11 bases between. CDR3 length equals 13 residues. This chain's CDR3 is CASRDRRDSPLHF. The CDR3 bases are TGTGCCAGCAGGGATCGGAGGGATTCACCCCTCCACTTT.

Turning to this clone: The junction departs from the called germline gene at one end, perhaps through a read error. The chain combines TRBV28 with TRBJ2-5, with TRBD1 matching 8 bases. In germline, CDR1 is MDHEN, CDR2 SYDVKM. The CDR3 is 12 residues long. CDR3 DNA sequence: TGCAGTACGACAGGGGACGAAGAGACCCAGTACTTC. This translates into CSTTGDEETQYF.

The J gene is TRBJ2-5, the V gene TRBV28, with 7 bases fitting TRBD1. Per germline, CDR1 MDHEN and CDR2 SYDVKM. Trimming removed 5 bases from V and 2 bases from J; junction bases left unmatched: 5. The CDR3 sequence is 14 residues long. DNA for the CDR3: TGTGCCAGCAGTCAACCGGGACAGCAAGAGACCCAGTACTTC. This codes for CASSQPGQQETQYF.

The chain is built from TRBV28 and TRBJ2-7; D is undetermined. The length of the CDR3 is 13 residues. Trimming left V 5 bases short and J 0 bases short, with 8 bases between. Germline loops: CDR1 MDHEN, CDR2 SYDVKM. The CDR3 DNA reads as TGTGCCAGCAGTATAGCCGTCTCCTACGAGCAGTACTTC. Protein: CASSIAVSYEQYF.

The chain uses TRBV7-3 and TRBJ2-1; tentative D call: TRBD2 (6 bases). V was shortened by 4 bases and J by 4 bases, with 20 bases between the two germline ends. This CDR3 spans 17 amino acids. The germline CDR1 and CDR2 sequences are SGHTA and FQGTGA. The CDR3 DNA sequence: TGTGCCAGCAGCTCATCAGTCGGGAGCTCTATTTACAATGAGCAGTTCTTC. As protein: CASSSSVGSSIYNEQFF.

This clone was counted a few times. The CDR3 nucleotides are TGTGCCAGCAGCCAACGGACAGGAGGCACAGATACGCAGTATTTT. As protein: CASSQRTGGTDTQYF. The gene calls are TRBV7-8 and TRBJ2-3, with TRBD1 matching over 7 bases. Germline V lookup: CDR1 SGHVS, CDR2 FQNEAQ. V lost 5 bases to trimming and J lost 1 base; unmatched junction nucleotides: 6. This CDR3 is 15 amino acids long.

The chain carries TRBV11-2 and TRBJ1-6, with 9 bases matching TRBD1. Trimming took 0 bases from V and 5 from J; bases not matched to a gene: 11. Germline V lookup: CDR1 SGHAT, CDR2 FQNNGV. The CDR3 runs 19 residues. The CDR3 spells CASSLDRLGQGTHNSPLHF. The CDR3 DNA is TGTGCCAGCAGCTTAGATCGCTTAGGACAGGGGACCCATAATTCACCCCTCCACTTT.

The V gene is TRBV28, the J gene TRBJ2-2; TRBD2 aligns across 10 bases. Germline-derived CDR1 and CDR2 are MDHEN and SYDVKM. The CDR3 length is 18 residues. V dropped 4 bases and J dropped 8; count of bases not matched to a gene: 16. CDR3 sequence reads: CASSSLTSGNARGGELFF. The CDR3 DNA is TGTGCCAGCAGTTCCTTAACTAGCGGGAATGCGAGAGGGGGGGAGCTGTTTTTT. Combining the CDR3 with reference TRBV28 and TRBJ2-2 gives the whole variable domain DVKVTQSSRYLVKRTGEKVFLECVQDMDHENMFWYRQDPGLGLRLIYFSYDVKMKEKGDIPEGYSVSREKKERFSLILESASTNQTSMYLCASSSLTSGNARGGELFFGEGSRLTVL.

The CDR3 sequence is CASSVGQGATNEKLFF. In nucleotides, the CDR3 is TGCGCCAGCAGCGTGGGACAGGGTGCAACTAATGAAAAACTGTTTTTT. The chain joins TRBV5-1 to TRBJ1-4, with 9 nucleotides matching TRBD1. Germline V gives CDR1 SGHRS, CDR2 YFSETQ. The length of the CDR3 is 16 residues. The junction had 4 bases not matched to a gene; V was cut back by 4 bases and J by 0 bases.

The V and J genes are TRBV19 and TRBJ2-2, with TRBD1 as a possible D gene (6 bases). Germline-derived CDR1 and CDR2 are LNHDA and SQIVND (reference sequence). This CDR3 is 17 amino acids long. The V and J ends lost 5 bases and 4 bases respectively, with 20 bases between them. CDR3 protein: CASSLRGPDSSTGELFF. The CDR3 coding sequence is TGTGCCAGTAGTCTCAGAGGACCGGACAGTTCCACCGGGGAGCTGTTTTTT.

This clone turned up a few times. The rearrangement uses TRBV7-9 and TRBJ2-7; TRBD1 might be the D (6 bases). The CDR3 is 14 amino acids. V lost 4 bases to trimming and J lost 1 base, with 11 bases between them. Germline values: CDR1 SEHNR, CDR2 FQNEAQ (reference sequence). This CDR3 reads CASSSRTESYEQYF. The CDR3 DNA follows: TGTGCCAGCAGCTCCAGGACAGAGTCCTACGAGCAGTACTTC.

This clone was recorded only once. The chain has TRBV6-6 and TRBJ1-1; 9 bases match TRBD1. Germline assignment: CDR1 MNHNY and CDR2 SVGAGI (reference sequence). The CDR3 covers 13 residues. Germline trimming cut 6 bases from V and 3 bases from J; bases unmatched to any gene: 2. The CDR3 DNA sequence: TGTGCCAGCAGACGGGACAGGGACACTGAAGCTTTCTTT. Translation gives CASRRDRDTEAFF.